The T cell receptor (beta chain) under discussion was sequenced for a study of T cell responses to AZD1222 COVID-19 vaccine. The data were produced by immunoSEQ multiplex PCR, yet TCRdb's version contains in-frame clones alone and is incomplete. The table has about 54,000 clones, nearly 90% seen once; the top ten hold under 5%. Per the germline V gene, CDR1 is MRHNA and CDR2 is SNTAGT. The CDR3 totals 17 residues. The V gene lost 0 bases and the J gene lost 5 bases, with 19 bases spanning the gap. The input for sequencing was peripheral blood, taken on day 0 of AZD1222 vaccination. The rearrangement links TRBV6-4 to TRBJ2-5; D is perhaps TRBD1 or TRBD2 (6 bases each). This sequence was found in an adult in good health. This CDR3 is CASSDSGWPGGLETQYF. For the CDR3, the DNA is TGTGCCAGCAGTGACTCGGGTTGGCCCGGGGGCTTGGAGACCCAGTACTTC.